A single sample gave rise to the 17 T cell receptor beta chains below, sequenced in a study of Ad26.COV2.S vaccination and SARS-CoV-2 variants (dated by TCRdb to the early 2020s). Libraries were prepared through the immunoSEQ multiplex PCR assay. TCRdb obtained this table from immuneACCESS and retained in-frame rearrangements with V and J assigned. These tables miss some clones; where compared with another copy, unresolved V genes account for less than half of the shortfall, and the remainder is unexplained. The sample table lists about 390,000 clones, 75% to 90% of them with a count of one. Of the sample, more than 3% is held by the ten largest clones. The treatment or condition tag for this specimen amounts to: around 19 received Ad26.COV2.S at low or high dose, single or two shots; five or six received placebo; per-sample allocation not given. For vaccine and placebo recipients, repertoires were sequenced using samples collected on day 63 after the first injection.

The material was peripheral blood, obtained in a trial of Ad26.COV2.S vaccine versus placebo. Receptor source: a person between 18 and 65 years old who received the Ad26.COV2.S COVID-19 vaccine or a placebo.

This chain joins TRBV10-3 and TRBJ2-1; 12 positions match TRBD2. Germline lookup yields CDR1 ENHRY and CDR2 SYGVKD. V trimming: 2 bases; J trimming: 12 bases; junction bases outside the gene matches: 5. This CDR3 spans 14 amino acids. The CDR3 DNA sequence: TGTGCCATCAGTGAGGCCGGACTAGCGGGAATGCAGTTCTTC. Amino acid sequence: CAISEAGLAGMQFF.

This chain connects TRBV20-1 to TRBJ1-1; D ambiguous. V lost 6 bases, J lost 2 bases, and 7 bases lay in between. CDR1 DFQATT and CDR2 SNEGSKA come from the germline V gene (reference sequence). This CDR3 has 11 residues. CDR3 in amino acids: CSAAVNTEAFF. The CDR3 coding sequence is TGCAGTGCGGCCGTAAACACTGAAGCTTTCTTT.

The rearrangement joins TRBV10-3 to TRBJ1-1; D unclear. CDR3 size: 13 residues. V was trimmed by 7 bases and J by 4 bases, leaving 13 bases between them. Germline CDR1 is ENHRY and CDR2 is SYGVKD. CDR3 nucleotide sequence: TGTGCCATCATCAGTAACGGAGGCACTGAAGCTTTCTTT. Its protein product is CAIISNGGTEAFF.

This sequence joins TRBV2 and TRBJ2-7; D unresolved. CDR1 and CDR2 (germline): SNHLY, FYNNEI. The length of the CDR3 is 12 residues. CDR3 DNA sequence: TGTGCAGTTAGTCCTAGCTCCTACGAGCAGTACTTC. Its protein product is CAVSPSSYEQYF.

This chain links TRBV10-3 with TRBJ1-1; TRBD1 matches 12 bases. V gave up 10 bases and J gave up 4 bases; unmatched junction bases: 7. Germline-derived CDR1 and CDR2 are ENHRY and SYGVKD. The CDR3 sequence is 14 residues long. The CDR3 coding sequence is TGTGCCACCTCCGGGACAGGGGGCTTCACTGAAGCTTTCTTT. It is translated as CATSGTGGFTEAFF.

The rearrangement links TRBV5-8 to TRBJ2-6, with D possibly called TRBD1 or TRBD2 (5 bases each). This CDR3 spans 18 amino acids. Trimming took off 6 bases at V and 1 base at J, with 20 bases between the two ends. From germline, CDR1 is SGHTS and CDR2 YDEGEE. CDR3 loop: CASISMRGSRSGANVLTF. The CDR3 region has the DNA TGTGCCAGCATCTCAATGAGGGGCAGCCGTTCTGGGGCCAACGTCCTGACTTTC.

This rearrangement joins TRBV5-5 to TRBJ1-1; TRBD1 might be the D (5 bases). V gave up 3 bases and J gave up 3 bases, with 15 bases separating them. The CDR3 is 15 amino acids. Germline V gene data show CDR1 as SGHKS and CDR2 as YYEKEE (reference sequence). The CDR3: CASSSAPLGDTEAFF. DNA of the CDR3: TGTGCCAGCAGCTCCGCCCCCTTGGGGGACACTGAAGCTTTCTTT.

The table lists this clone with a count of one. The chain couples TRBV7-9 to TRBJ2-5, with 10 positions matching TRBD2. The CDR3 runs 15 residues. V was pared by 3 bases and J by 3 bases, with 4 bases of the junction left unmatched. Germline V lookup: CDR1 SEHNR, CDR2 FQNEAQ (reference sequence). The CDR3 DNA is TGTGCCAGCAGCTTCCTGAGCGGGGGGGAAGAGACCCAGTACTTC. Its protein product is CASSFLSGGEETQYF.

This clone was picked up a small number of times. The gene calls are TRBV5-1 and TRBJ1-4; TRBD1 matches at 11 bases. The germline V gene has CDR1 SGHRS and CDR2 YFSETQ. With V trimmed by 4 bases and J by 8 bases, 4 bases remained unmatched. The CDR3 has 14 amino acids. In DNA, the CDR3 is TGCGCCAGCAGCCGGACAGGGGGCGACGAAAAACTGTTTTTT. Its protein is CASSRTGGDEKLFF.

The V gene is TRBV5-6, the J gene TRBJ2-7, with no clear D. Trimming left V 0 bases short and J 2 bases short, with 12 bases between. This CDR3 region has 15 residues. Germline CDR1 and CDR2: SGHDT and YYEEEE. This CDR3 reads CASSLDRRITYEQYF. The CDR3 nucleotides read TGTGCCAGCAGCTTGGACAGAAGAATCACCTACGAGCAGTACTTC.

CDR3 sequence reads: CASSTRNDREGTEAFF. The CDR3 nucleotides are TGTGCCAGCAGCACCAGGAACGACAGGGAGGGCACTGAAGCTTTCTTT. The genes are TRBV5-8 and TRBJ1-1; 7 nucleotides match TRBD1. Germline V lookup: CDR1 SGHTS, CDR2 YDEGEE. V lost 4 bases to trimming and J lost 4 bases; unmatched junction nucleotides: 13. CDR3 size: 16 residues.

The chain couples TRBV12-3 or TRBV12-4 to TRBJ2-3, with D perhaps matching TRBD2 (6 bases). The V gene lost 7 bases and the J gene lost 3 bases, with 8 bases spanning the gap. The CDR3 runs 12 residues. The CDR3 nucleotides are TGTGCCAGCACCCGGGGGACAGATACGCAGTATTTT. It is translated as CASTRGTDTQYF.

The chain carries TRBV3-1 (or the pseudogene TRBV3-2) and TRBJ2-3; 11 bases are a match to TRBD2. Losses at the gene ends were 4 bases for V and 4 bases for J; bases not matched to a gene: 1. The CDR3 has 14 residues. Germline CDR1 LGHDT, CDR2 YNNKEL (reference sequence). CDR3 DNA: TGTGCCAGCAGCCCGGGACTAGCGGCAGATACGCAGTATTTT. Its protein is CASSPGLAADTQYF.

The chain combines TRBV30 with TRBJ1-2, with TRBD1 as a possible D gene (6 bases). Trimming removed 4 bases at V and 8 bases at J, with 17 bases between. Germline values: CDR1 GTSNPN, CDR2 SVGIG (reference sequence). The CDR3 is made up of 13 amino acids. In DNA form, the CDR3 reads TGTGCCTGGAACAGGGCTGGCAAGGGGGGCTACACCTTC. Protein: CAWNRAGKGGYTF.

This clone was observed a handful of times. V and J are TRBV24-1 and TRBJ1-2, with D possibly matching TRBD1 (5 bases). Germline CDR1 KGHDR, CDR2 SFDVKD. The ends were cut back, 2 bases at V and 4 bases at J, with 16 bases in the middle. CDR3 length: 16 amino acids. The CDR3 region is CATSDSGQGQSYGYTF. CDR3 bases: TGTGCCACCAGTGATTCTGGCCAGGGTCAATCCTATGGCTACACCTTC.

The V and J genes are TRBV14 and TRBJ1-6, with D uncertain. This CDR3 has 14 amino acids. V lost 5 bases and J 8 bases, leaving 13 bases between the germline ends. The V gene's germline CDR1 is SGHDN and CDR2 FVKESK. CDR3 residues: CASSLHGRDSPLHF. CDR3 coding DNA: TGTGCCAGCAGCTTACACGGACGGGATTCACCCCTCCACTTT.

CDR3 sequence: CASAPQGQGYGYTF. The CDR3, as DNA: TGTGCCAGCGCCCCCCAGGGGCAGGGGTATGGCTACACCTTC. The J gene is TRBJ1-2, the V gene TRBV2; a possible D gene is TRBD1 (6 bases). Trimming shortened V by 8 bases and J by 5 bases, and 18 bases separated the two germline ends. The CDR3 covers 14 residues. CDR1 SNHLY and CDR2 FYNNEI come from the germline V gene.